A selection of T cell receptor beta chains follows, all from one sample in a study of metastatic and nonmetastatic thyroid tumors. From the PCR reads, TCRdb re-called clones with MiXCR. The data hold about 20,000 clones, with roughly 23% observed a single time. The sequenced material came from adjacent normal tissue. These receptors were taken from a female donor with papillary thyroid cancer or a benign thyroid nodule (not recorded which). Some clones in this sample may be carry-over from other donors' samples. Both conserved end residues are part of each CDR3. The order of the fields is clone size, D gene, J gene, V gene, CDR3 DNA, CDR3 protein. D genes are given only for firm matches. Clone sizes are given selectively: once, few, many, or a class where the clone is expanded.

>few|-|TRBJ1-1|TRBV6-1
TGTGCCAGCAGTCAATGGACCACTGGGTACACTGAAGCTTTCTTT
CASSQWTTGYTEAFF
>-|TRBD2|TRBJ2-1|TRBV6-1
TGTGCCAGCAGTCCCAGGACTAGCGGGAGCAATGAGCAGTTCTTC
CASSPRTSGSNEQFF
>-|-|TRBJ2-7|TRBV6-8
TGTGCCAGCAGTTTCCACCCGCTGCAGGACGCACCCCCTACCTACGAGCAGTACTTC
CASSFHPLQDAPPTYEQYF
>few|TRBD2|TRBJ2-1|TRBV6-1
TGTGCCAGCAGGTTAACTAGCGGGAGTGGCCATGAGCAGTTCTTC
CASRLTSGSGHEQFF
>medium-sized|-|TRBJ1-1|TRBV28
TGTGCCAGCAGTTTTATGAGGGGCCGTGCTTTCTTT
CASSFMRGRAFF
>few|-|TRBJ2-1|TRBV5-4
TGTGCCAGCAGCCCGGGGTCTCCAGGGGAAATCTACAATGAGCAGTTCTTC
CASSPGSPGEIYNEQFF
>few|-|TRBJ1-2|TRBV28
TGTGCCAGCAGTTTCCAAAAATATGGCTACACCTTC
CASSFQKYGYTF
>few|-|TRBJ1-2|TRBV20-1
TGCAGTGCTAGAGATGAGGGCCATGGCTACACCTTC
CSARDEGHGYTF
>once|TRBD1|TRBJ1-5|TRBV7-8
TGTGCCAGCAGCTTAGAAGGGGGCAGTTATCAGCCCCAGCATTTT
CASSLEGGSYQPQHF
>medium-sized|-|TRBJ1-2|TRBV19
TGTGCCAGTAGGCGCCTTGGAGAGTATGGCTACACCTTC
CASRRLGEYGYTF
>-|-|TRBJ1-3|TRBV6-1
TGTGCCAGCAGTGTTCCCTCTGGAAACACCATATATTTT
CASSVPSGNTIYF
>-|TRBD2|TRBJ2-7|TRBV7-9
TGTGCCAGCAGCTCTAGACTAGCGGGATGGGACGAGCAGTACTTC
CASSSRLAGWDEQYF
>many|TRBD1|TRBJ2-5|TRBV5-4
TGTGCCAGCAGTTACCGGGACAGGGGTCATAAAGAGACCCAGTACTTC
CASSYRDRGHKETQYF
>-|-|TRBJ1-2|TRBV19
TGTGCCAGTTCCGACAGGAACTATGGCTACACCTTC
CASSDRNYGYTF
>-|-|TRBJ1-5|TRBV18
TGTGCCAGCTCACCACGGGGGGAACAGCCCCAGCATTTT
CASSPRGEQPQHF
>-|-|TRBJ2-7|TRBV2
TGTGCCAGCAGTGGTCAAACGGGGAAACCCATCTACGAGCAGTACTTC
CASSGQTGKPIYEQYF
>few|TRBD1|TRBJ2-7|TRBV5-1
TGCGCCAGCAGCAGCAGACAGGGCGGCGAGCAGTACTTC
CASSSRQGGEQYF
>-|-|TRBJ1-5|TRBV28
TGTGCCAGCAGAAGGGGGTTGGCCCAGCATTTT
CASRRGLAQHF
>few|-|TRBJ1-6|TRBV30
TGTGCCTGGAATGACGGGGGGCGTAATTCACCCCTCCACTTT
CAWNDGGRNSPLHF
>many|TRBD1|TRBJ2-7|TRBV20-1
TGCAGTGCTAGGGGCCCGACAGGGCGAGCCTACGAGCAGTACTTC
CSARGPTGRAYEQYF
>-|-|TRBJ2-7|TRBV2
TGTGCCAGCACCCAACCGGGACGGAACTACGAGCAGTACTTC
CASTQPGRNYEQYF
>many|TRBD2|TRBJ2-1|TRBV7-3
TGTGCCAGCAGCGAAGGACCGACTAGCGGGAGGTTCTTC
CASSEGPTSGRFF
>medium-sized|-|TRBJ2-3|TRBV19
TGTGCCAGTTCGGACGGAGGGTCTAGCACAGATACGCAGTATTTT
CASSDGGSSTDTQYF
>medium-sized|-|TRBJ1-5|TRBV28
TGTGCCAGCAGACCTGGGACGGTGAATCAGCCCCAGCATTTT
CASRPGTVNQPQHF
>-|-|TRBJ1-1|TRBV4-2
TGTGCCAGCAGTCGTGACCAGGGAAGGTCCACTGAAGCTTTCTTT
CASSRDQGRSTEAFF
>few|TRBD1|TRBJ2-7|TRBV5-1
TGCGCCAGCAGCTTGCTTTCGGACAGGGGGCGCGAGCAGTACTTC
CASSLLSDRGREQYF
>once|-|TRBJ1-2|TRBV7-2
TGTGCCAGCAGCTTAGACCTCCGGGGTGCGGATGGCTACACCTTC
CASSLDLRGADGYTF
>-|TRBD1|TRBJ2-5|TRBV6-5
TGTGCCAGCAGTTACCGGGGACAGGAAGAGACCCAGTACTTC
CASSYRGQEETQYF
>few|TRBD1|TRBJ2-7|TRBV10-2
TGCGCAAAAACAGGGGGTAGTACTTATTCAAACTACGAGCAGTACTTC
CAKTGGSTYSNYEQYF
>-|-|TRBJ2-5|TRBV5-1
TGCGCCAGCAGCTTCTCAGGGTACGGAGAGACCCAGTACTTC
CASSFSGYGETQYF
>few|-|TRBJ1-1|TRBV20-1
TGCAGTGCGCCCAATGAAGGCACTGAAGCTTTCTTT
CSAPNEGTEAFF
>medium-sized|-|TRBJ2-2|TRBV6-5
TGTGCCAGCAGTTACGGGGTTCGGACCGGGGAGCTGTTTTTT
CASSYGVRTGELFF
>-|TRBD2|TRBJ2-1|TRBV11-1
TGTGCCAGCAGCTTAGGGACTAGCGGGAGTACGGATGAGCAGTTCTTC
CASSLGTSGSTDEQFF
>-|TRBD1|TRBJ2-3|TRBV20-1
TGCAGTGGGGGAACCGACAGGGTGGCAGATACGCAGTATTTT
CSGGTDRVADTQYF
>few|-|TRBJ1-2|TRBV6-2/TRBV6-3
TGTGCCAGCAGTTACAGGCAGGGTGTCTATTGCTACACCTTC
CASSYRQGVYCYTF
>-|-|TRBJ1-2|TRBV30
TGTGCCTGTATGTCGAGGAGCAACTATGGCTACACCTTC
CACMSRSNYGYTF
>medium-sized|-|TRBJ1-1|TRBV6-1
TGTGCCAGCATAATAAACACTGAAGCTTTCTTT
CASIINTEAFF
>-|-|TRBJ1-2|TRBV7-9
TGTGCCAGCAGCTCAAGCGGGTCTAACTATTTCTACACCTTC
CASSSSGSNYFYTF
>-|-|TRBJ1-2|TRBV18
TGTGCCAGCTCACCACCGGGGACTCACGGATCTGGCTACACCTTC
CASSPPGTHGSGYTF
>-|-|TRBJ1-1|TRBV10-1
TGCGCCAGCAGCGCCCTATGGGGGGCGACTGAAGCTTTCTTT
CASSALWGATEAFF
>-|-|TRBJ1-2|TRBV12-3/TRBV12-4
TGTGCCAGCAGTAGGCCTTCGACTGGGAACTATGGCTACACCTTC
CASSRPSTGNYGYTF
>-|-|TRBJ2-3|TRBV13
TGTGCCAGCAGGAAGGGGGGAGGCACAGATACGCAGTATTTT
CASRKGGGTDTQYF
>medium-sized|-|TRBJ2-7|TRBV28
TGTGCCAGCAGCTCGCCCGGGACCTCCTACGAGCAGTACTTC
CASSSPGTSYEQYF
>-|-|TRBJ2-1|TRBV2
TGTGCCAGCAGTTTGAGGCGGCAGTTCGATGAGCAGTTCTTC
CASSLRRQFDEQFF
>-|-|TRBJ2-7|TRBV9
TGTGCCAGCAGCGCGGACGGAATCTACGAGCAGTACTTC
CASSADGIYEQYF
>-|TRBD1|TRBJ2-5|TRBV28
TGTGCCAGCAGTCGCAGGGGGCACGAGACCCAGTACTTC
CASSRRGHETQYF
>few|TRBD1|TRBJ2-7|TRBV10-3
TGTGCCATCAGTGATAAGGGGGCGAAGCAGTACTTC
CAISDKGAKQYF
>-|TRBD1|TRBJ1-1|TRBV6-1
TGTGCCACTGGACAGGGGAGAAAAACTGAAGCTTTCTTT
CATGQGRKTEAFF
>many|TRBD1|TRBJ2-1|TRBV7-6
TGTGCCAGCAGCTCACAGGGGGCGATCTACAATGAGCAGTTCTTC
CASSSQGAIYNEQFF
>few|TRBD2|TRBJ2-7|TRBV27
TGTGCCAGCAGTGGGAGTCTGGCGGGAGGTTTGTACGAGCAGTACTTC
CASSGSLAGGLYEQYF
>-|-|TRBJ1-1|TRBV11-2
TGTGCCAGCAGCTTAGGGAGGACGACTGAAGCTTTCTTT
CASSLGRTTEAFF
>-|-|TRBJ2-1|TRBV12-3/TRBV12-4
TGTGCCAGCAGCTCCAATCACTACAATGAGCAGTTCTTC
CASSSNHYNEQFF
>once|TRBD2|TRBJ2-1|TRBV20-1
TGCAGTGCTAGGGGGGGAATAGCGGGAGAGGCCGGTGAGCAGTTCTTC
CSARGGIAGEAGEQFF